This is a list of T cell receptor beta chains from one sample in a study of T cell responses to AZD1222 COVID-19 vaccine. This table comes from immunoSEQ multiplex PCR, and its TCRdb copy is limited to in-frame clones, with some not included. Seen here are about 180,000 clones, 70% to 90% observed once, and the top ten hold roughly 10%. Here the sequenced sample was peripheral blood, taken 28 days after the second AZD1222 dose. Every receptor here comes from an adult who received the AZD1222 COVID-19 vaccine. The CDR3 runs from the conserved cysteine through the conserved F or W.

CDR3 length	V gene	J gene	CDR3 protein
16	TRBV6-4	TRBJ2-2	CASKPQGWMNTGELFF
18	TRBV2	TRBJ2-6	CASTVSGTGVGGANVLTF
15	TRBV10-3	TRBJ1-1	CAISEPRAGNTEAFF
13	TRBV2	TRBJ1-4	CASRGGLGEKLFF
16	TRBV6-2/TRBV6-3	TRBJ1-5	CASSSDAVGSNQPQHF
13	TRBV2	TRBJ1-3	CASRAGAGNTIYF
14	TRBV29-1	TRBJ2-3	CSVDRDSSADTQYF
15	TRBV2	TRBJ2-3	CASSVLAGAGDTQYF
15	TRBV5-5	TRBJ2-4	CASSLAREAKNIQYF
15	TRBV28	TRBJ2-7	CASSPPSTGAREQYF
15	TRBV7-9	TRBJ1-2	CASSLEGSPNYGYTF
15	TRBV4-2	TRBJ2-5	CASSQEGGGQETQYF
14	TRBV11-3	TRBJ1-2	CASSSLDRAYGYTF
14	TRBV18	TRBJ2-7	CASSGTASSYEQYF
14	TRBV6-6	TRBJ1-5	CASKIDQGYQPQHF
11	TRBV5-1	TRBJ1-1	CASSDGAEAFF
15	TRBV9	TRBJ1-6	CASSSGEEVNSPLHF
16	TRBV5-1	TRBJ1-6	CASSLSGSSYNSPLHF
14	TRBV19	TRBJ1-1	CASSPRDLLERAFF
16	TRBV7-9	TRBJ2-7	CASSRTTGRGGYEQYF
17	TRBV4-2	TRBJ1-3	CASSQDRGQGAGNTIYF
15	TRBV7-9	TRBJ1-2	CASSLVALDSYGYTF
15	TRBV6-5	TRBJ2-5	CASSYSGPSGETQYF
14	TRBV11-3	TRBJ1-1	CASSSGELNTEAFF
15	TRBV11-1	TRBJ2-7	CASSSGLGEGYEQYF
15	TRBV6-5	TRBJ1-6	CASTTTGRDNSPLHF
16	TRBV6-2/TRBV6-3	TRBJ1-6	CASSYSNGASNSPLHF
12	TRBV3-1/TRBV3-2	TRBJ2-7	CASSQRAYEQYF
15	TRBV6-6	TRBJ1-6	CASSYEGFHNSPLHF
18	TRBV15	TRBJ2-3	CATSSTRLEDGATDTQYF
14	TRBV19	TRBJ2-5	CASRNNAYQETQYF
10	TRBV12-3/TRBV12-4	TRBJ2-1	CASRGNEQFF
15	TRBV7-9	TRBJ2-3	CASSFEGLGTDTQYF
14	TRBV5-4	TRBJ2-2	CASSFTGRSGELFF
13	TRBV6-5	TRBJ1-4	CAGQSATNEKLFF
13	TRBV28	TRBJ1-1	CASSPPGTTEAFF
14	TRBV7-9	TRBJ1-2	CASTTPGNLGGYTF
13	TRBV3-1/TRBV3-2	TRBJ1-5	CASSQDNNQPQHF
15	TRBV2	TRBJ2-5	CASSEQGVQQETQYF
18	TRBV19	TRBJ1-1	CASSIGVGGEREDTEAFF
14	TRBV18	TRBJ1-2	CASSPPGGSYGYTF
13	TRBV12-3/TRBV12-4	TRBJ2-2	CASSSARTGELFF
13	TRBV19	TRBJ1-1	CASSGTVNTEAFF
13	TRBV19	TRBJ2-7	CASRSGQGDEQYF
14	TRBV30	TRBJ1-1	CAWSTALMNTEAFF
19	TRBV18	TRBJ2-6	CASSPLPGQGSPGANVLTF
16	TRBV9	TRBJ2-3	CASSSYRASTTDTQYF
16	TRBV5-1	TRBJ2-1	CASSLTKAGTYNEQFF
15	TRBV28	TRBJ1-2	CASSLATTGGYGYTF
14	TRBV27	TRBJ2-3	CASSLSRAADTQYF
15	TRBV4-3	TRBJ1-2	CASSLGDGRGGGYTF
14	TRBV5-1	TRBJ1-1	CASSWGQGEPEAFF
11	TRBV10-2	TRBJ1-2	CASSGEDGYTF
15	TRBV5-5	TRBJ1-5	CASSLPGGGNQPQHF
13	TRBV12-3/TRBV12-4	TRBJ1-2	CASSSDRLYGYTF
13	TRBV28	TRBJ1-5	CASSPPGNQPQHF
16	TRBV19	TRBJ2-7	CASSTIPGQGGDEQYF
15	TRBV6-4	TRBJ2-3	CASSVGTGGADTQYF
10	TRBV28	TRBJ1-2	CASRHGGYTF